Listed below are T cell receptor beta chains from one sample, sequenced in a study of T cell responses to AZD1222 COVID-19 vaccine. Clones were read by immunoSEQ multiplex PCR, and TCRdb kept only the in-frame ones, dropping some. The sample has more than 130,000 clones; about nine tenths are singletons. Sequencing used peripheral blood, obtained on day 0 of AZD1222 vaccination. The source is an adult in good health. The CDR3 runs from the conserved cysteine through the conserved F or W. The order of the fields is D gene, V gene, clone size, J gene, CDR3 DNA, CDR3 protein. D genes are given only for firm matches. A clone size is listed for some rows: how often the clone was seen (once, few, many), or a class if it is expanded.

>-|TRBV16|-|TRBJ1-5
TGTGCCAGCAGCCAATTGCCTGGCGGAACTCAGCCCCAGCATTTT
CASSQLPGGTQPQHF
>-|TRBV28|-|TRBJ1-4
TGTGCCAGCGTGCAGGCAACTAATGAAAAACTGTTTTTT
CASVQATNEKLFF
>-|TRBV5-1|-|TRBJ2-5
TGCGCCAGCAGCTTGGGGTCCGGAGAGACCCAGTACTTC
CASSLGSGETQYF
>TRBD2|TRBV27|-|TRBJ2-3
TGTGCCAGCAGCAATACTTTGCGGGGGGGCACAGATACGCAGTATTTT
CASSNTLRGGTDTQYF
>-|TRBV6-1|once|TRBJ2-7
TGTGCCAGCAGTGAACGACTGAGCTACGAGCAGTACTTC
CASSERLSYEQYF
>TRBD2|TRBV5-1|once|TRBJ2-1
TGCGCCAGCAGCGCCGGGACTAGCGGGCACAATGAGCAGTTCTTC
CASSAGTSGHNEQFF
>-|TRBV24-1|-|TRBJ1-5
TGTGCCACCAGTGACGCGCGGGGGGGTGCCTCTCCCCAGCATTTT
CATSDARGGASPQHF
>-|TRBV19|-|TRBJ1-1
TGTGCCAGTAGTCAAAGCGTCAGTCGGGCTTTGAGAGGGGCGAACACTGAAGCTTTCTTT
CASSQSVSRALRGANTEAFF
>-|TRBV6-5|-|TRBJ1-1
TGTGCCAGCAGTTACTCCAGGACTGAAGCTTTCTTT
CASSYSRTEAFF
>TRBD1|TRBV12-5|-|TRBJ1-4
TGTGCTAGTGGTTTGGTACAGGGAGGGGGCGAAAAACTGTTTTTT
CASGLVQGGGEKLFF
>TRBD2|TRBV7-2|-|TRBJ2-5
TGTGCCAGCAGCAGGGGACTAGAGGAGACCCAGTACTTC
CASSRGLEETQYF
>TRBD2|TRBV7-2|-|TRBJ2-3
TGTGCCAGCAGCTTGGTCGCGGGAGGGGCAGATACGCAGTATTTT
CASSLVAGGADTQYF
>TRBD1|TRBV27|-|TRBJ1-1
TGTGCCAGCAGGATGGGACAGGGTTTCGTCACTGAAGCTTTCTTT
CASRMGQGFVTEAFF
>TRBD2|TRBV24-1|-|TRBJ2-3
TGTGCCACCAGCCGGACTAGCGGGAGTGCTAGGGATACGCAGTATTTT
CATSRTSGSARDTQYF
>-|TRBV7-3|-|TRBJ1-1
TGTGCCAGCAGCTCCTTAGGGACCACTGAAGCTTTCTTT
CASSSLGTTEAFF
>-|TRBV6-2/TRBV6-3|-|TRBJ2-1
TGTGCCAGCAGTTACTCGCGTAACCGGCGGTCAGATGAGCAGTTCTTC
CASSYSRNRRSDEQFF
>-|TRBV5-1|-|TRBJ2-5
TGCGCCAGCAGCTTGGGGTGGGAGACCCAGTACTTC
CASSLGWETQYF
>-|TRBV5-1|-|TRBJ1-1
TGCGCCAGCAGCCCGACAGAGTTGAACACTGAAGCTTTCTTT
CASSPTELNTEAFF
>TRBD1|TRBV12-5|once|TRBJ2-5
TGTGCTAGTGGTTTGGGACAGGGGGATGAGGAGACCCAGTACTTC
CASGLGQGDEETQYF
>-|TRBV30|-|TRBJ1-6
TGTGCCTGGAGTGTACGCAGCTCCTATAATTCACCCCTCCACTTT
CAWSVRSSYNSPLHF
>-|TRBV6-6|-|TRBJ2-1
TGTGCCAGCAGTTACAGCCCCGCGAACAATGAGCAGTTCTTC
CASSYSPANNEQFF
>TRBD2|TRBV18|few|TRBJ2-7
TGTGCCAGCTCACCGAGCGGGAGCTCCTACGAGCAGTACTTC
CASSPSGSSYEQYF
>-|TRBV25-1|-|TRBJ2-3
TGTGCCCTAACAACGGGGAAGTGGACAGATACGCAGTATTTT
CALTTGKWTDTQYF
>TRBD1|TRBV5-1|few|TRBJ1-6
TGCGCCAGCAGCTTGGACAGGGGGCGGAATTCACCCCTCCACTTT
CASSLDRGRNSPLHF
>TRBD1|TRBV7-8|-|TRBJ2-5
TGTGCCAGCAGCTCACCCGGGACAGGGGAAGAGACCCAGTACTTC
CASSSPGTGEETQYF
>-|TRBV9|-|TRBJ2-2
TGTGCCAGCAGCACCTACACGAACACCGGGGAGCTGTTTTTT
CASSTYTNTGELFF
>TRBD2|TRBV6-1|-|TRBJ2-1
TGTGCCAGCAGTGAAGCGATAGCGGGGGGTTACAATGAGCAGTTCTTC
CASSEAIAGGYNEQFF